A selection of T cell receptor beta chains follows, all from one sample in a study of blood T cell repertoires in COVID-19. TCRdb keeps only in-frame clones here, not all; method: immunoSEQ multiplex PCR. The profile covers 150,000 to 250,000 clones, with about nine tenths appearing a single time and more than 2% taken by the ten largest. Input material: PBMCs or T cells enriched from blood (not recorded which). The receptors were gathered from a woman in her thirties who had recovered from COVID-19. Each CDR3 is given with its conserved first and last residue. The order of the fields is V gene, clone size, J gene, D gene, CDR3 DNA, CDR3 protein. D genes are given only for firm matches. The listing skips clone size in some rows; elsewhere it reads once, few, many or a size class.

>TRBV6-2/TRBV6-3|-|TRBJ2-1|-
TGTGCCAGCAGTTACCCGCGCAATGAGCAGTTCTTC
CASSYPRNEQFF
>TRBV12-3/TRBV12-4|-|TRBJ2-7|-
TGTGCCAGCAGTCATTCAGCCTACGAGCAGTACTTC
CASSHSAYEQYF
>TRBV15|once|TRBJ2-7|TRBD2
TGTGCCACCAGCGGAGCTCCCTTAACTAATCGGGAGGAGGACGAGCAGTACTTC
CATSGAPLTNREEDEQYF
>TRBV7-9|-|TRBJ2-3|TRBD2
TGTGCCAGCAGCTACACGACTAGCAGCAGCACAGATACGCAGTATTTT
CASSYTTSSSTDTQYF
>TRBV5-1|-|TRBJ2-4|TRBD1
TGCGCCAGCAGCTTGGCCGGGACAGATAACATTCAGTACTTC
CASSLAGTDNIQYF
>TRBV6-2/TRBV6-3|once|TRBJ1-2|-
TGTGCCAGCAGCGACCCGGTAAGCGGCTATGGCTACACCTTC
CASSDPVSGYGYTF
>TRBV11-1|-|TRBJ1-1|TRBD1
TGTGCCAGCAGCTTAGTAGGGACAGGGATCACTGAAGCTTTCTTT
CASSLVGTGITEAFF
>TRBV4-3|-|TRBJ1-1|-
TGCGCCAGCAGCCAAGATAGAAGAGGGCAGGGGTCTTTCTTT
CASSQDRRGQGSFF
>TRBV4-1|once|TRBJ2-5|TRBD1
TGCGCCAGCAGCCAACCGACTTACAGGGGAGAGACCCAGTACTTC
CASSQPTYRGETQYF
>TRBV6-5|-|TRBJ2-2|-
TGTGCCAGCAGCGACAAGAACACCGGGGAGCTGTTTTTT
CASSDKNTGELFF
>TRBV7-9|-|TRBJ2-1|TRBD1
TGTGCCAGCAGCCCTAACTACAGAGGGACAGGCAATGAGCAGTTCTTC
CASSPNYRGTGNEQFF
>TRBV19|-|TRBJ1-4|-
TGTGCCAGTAGTATCCCCAGGGAGGGTGAAAAACTGTTTTTT
CASSIPREGEKLFF
>TRBV7-2|-|TRBJ1-4|-
TGTGCCAGCAGCTTCTGGGGAGGCATGAATGAAAAACTGTTTTTT
CASSFWGGMNEKLFF
>TRBV7-2|-|TRBJ1-2|-
TGTGCCAGCAGCTTAGGGCAGGGCCATGGCTACACCTTC
CASSLGQGHGYTF
>TRBV9|-|TRBJ1-4|TRBD1
TGTGCCAGCAGCGTAGCTCCCCAGGGGGTTGGGGAAAAACTGTTTTTT
CASSVAPQGVGEKLFF
>TRBV14|-|TRBJ2-5|TRBD1
TGTGCCAGCAGCCGAAGGGACAGGACAGTACTCGGGGAGACCCAGTACTTC
CASSRRDRTVLGETQYF
>TRBV7-9|-|TRBJ1-1|-
TGTGCCAGCAGCTTACGGCGGGGAGAAGCTTTCTTT
CASSLRRGEAFF
>TRBV7-7|-|TRBJ2-1|TRBD2
TGTGCCAGCAGCCCCGGCGGGAGCGGCTACAATGAGCAGTTCTTC
CASSPGGSGYNEQFF
>TRBV10-3|-|TRBJ1-2|-
TGTGCCATCAGTGAGGCGGAAGACTATGGCTACACCTTC
CAISEAEDYGYTF
>TRBV12-3/TRBV12-4|-|TRBJ1-2|TRBD1
TGTGCCAGCAGTTTACAGGACAGGGGCTACACCTTC
CASSLQDRGYTF
>TRBV6-5|-|TRBJ1-4|-
TGTGCCAGCAGTTACTCGGCCAGGTTACATGAAAAACTGTTTTTT
CASSYSARLHEKLFF
>TRBV28|-|TRBJ2-2|-
TGTGCCAGCAGTTTATCTTTACAGCCTGCGAACACCGGGGAGCTGTTTTTT
CASSLSLQPANTGELFF
>TRBV19|-|TRBJ1-6|TRBD1
TGTGCCAGTAGCCCGGGACAGGAAAATTCACCCCTCCACTTT
CASSPGQENSPLHF
>TRBV5-6|-|TRBJ2-3|TRBD2
TGTGCCAGCAGCTTAGGGACTAGCGGGAGGTCTTTT
CASSLGTSGRSF
>TRBV15|-|TRBJ2-7|TRBD2
TGTGCCACCAGACCGGGACTAGCGACCTACGAGCAGTACTTC
CATRPGLATYEQYF
>TRBV5-4|-|TRBJ2-1|TRBD2
TGTGCCAGCAGCCGGGTTCGGTTGAGCGGGGAGGACAATGAGCAGTTCTTC
CASSRVRLSGEDNEQFF
>TRBV11-3|-|TRBJ1-1|-
TGTGCCAGCAGCTCCGGGAGTCGGGCTGAAGCTTTCTTT
CASSSGSRAEAFF
>TRBV24-1|-|TRBJ2-5|-
TGTGCCACCAGTCCCAGTCGGGGGCAAGAGACCCAGTACTTC
CATSPSRGQETQYF
>TRBV10-3|-|TRBJ2-7|TRBD2
TGTGCCATCAGTGACGCTAGCGGGGGGCCGTCCTCCTACGAGCAGTACTTC
CAISDASGGPSSYEQYF
>TRBV29-1|-|TRBJ1-5|-
TGCAGCGTTGCGGCAGGGGATCAGCCCCAGCATTTT
CSVAAGDQPQHF
>TRBV2|few|TRBJ2-3|-
TGTGCCAGCAGTGATAACGGGAAGGGAGATACGCAGTATTTT
CASSDNGKGDTQYF
>TRBV12-3/TRBV12-4|-|TRBJ1-1|TRBD1
TGTGCCAGCAGTTTCACAGGGGGTACTGAAGCTTTCTTT
CASSFTGGTEAFF
>TRBV7-2|-|TRBJ2-3|-
TGTGCCAGCAGCTTAGCTAGCGGTCTCGATACGGGTACGCAGTATTTT
CASSLASGLDTGTQYF
>TRBV9|-|TRBJ2-5|TRBD1
TGTGCCAGCAGCACGTCGGACAGGGGGCTTGGGGAGACCCAGTACTTC
CASSTSDRGLGETQYF
>TRBV7-2|-|TRBJ2-3|TRBD2
TGTGCCAGCAGCTTAGGCCTAGCGGGAGTAAGCGATACGCAGTATTTT
CASSLGLAGVSDTQYF
>TRBV5-6|-|TRBJ1-2|TRBD1
TGTGCCAGCAGCCGTAGGCTGACAGGGGGTGATGGCTACACCTTC
CASSRRLTGGDGYTF
>TRBV7-8|-|TRBJ2-2|-
TGTGCCAGCACCCAACAAAAGGGGACAAGGGCCGGGGAGCTGTTTTTT
CASTQQKGTRAGELFF
>TRBV7-2|-|TRBJ2-3|-
TGTGCCAGCAGCCTGAGGACAAGGCTCCAAGATACGCAGTATTTT
CASSLRTRLQDTQYF
>TRBV14|-|TRBJ1-1|-
TGTGCCAGCAGCCAAGATGCGGCGCCTGGGAACACTGAAGCTTTCTTT
CASSQDAAPGNTEAFF
>TRBV7-9|-|TRBJ2-7|TRBD1
TGTGCCAGCAGCTTAGGCCGGGACAGGGTACGCTCCTACGAGCAGTACTTC
CASSLGRDRVRSYEQYF
>TRBV9|-|TRBJ2-7|TRBD2
TGTGCCAGCAGCGAGGCTAGCGGGCAGCAGTACTTC
CASSEASGQQYF
>TRBV19|-|TRBJ1-4|-
TGTGCCAGTAGTGCAGACAGTGCAACTAATGAAAAACTGTTTTTT
CASSADSATNEKLFF
>TRBV4-2|-|TRBJ2-3|-
TGTGCCAGCAGCCCTCAGGGGGGAGAAGATACGCAGTATTTT
CASSPQGGEDTQYF
>TRBV6-5|-|TRBJ1-5|-
TGTGCCAGCAACCAACCACAACAACGGCCCCAGCATTTT
CASNQPQQRPQHF
>TRBV7-3|-|TRBJ2-2|TRBD2
TGTGCCAGCAGCTTAGATCGCGGGTGGACTAGCGGGGGGCTTTTGAACACCGGGGAGCTGTTTTTT
CASSLDRGWTSGGLLNTGELFF